This T cell receptor (beta chain) was profiled in a study of vaccination and CD4 T cells after COVID-19. Sequencing of DNA taken from cultured CD4+ T cells relied on the Oncomine TCR Beta short-read assay. Genomic DNA was drawn out of CD4+ T cells grown in culture. TCRdb re-called the PCR reads through MiXCR, storing one row per CDR3 protein. The sample has roughly 5,200 distinct CDR3 sequences, 40% seen once; the top ten hold around a third. Looked up from germline, CDR1 is SGHRS and CDR2 is YFSETQ. V was shortened by 0 bases and J by 2 bases, with 12 bases between the two germline ends. The CDR3 loop spans 15 amino acids. On this clonotype itself: As yet, its antigen is unknown.

Study conclusions and caveats: Convalescent patients showed a median about 86% of reactive clones that were seen only post-vaccination.

This sample's treatment: roughly 10-day PBMC culture with coronavirus spike peptide pools or control peptides (ViraFEST assay). PBMCs, plated at about 2.2 million per well, were grown in the presence of roughly 9.2 IU/ml IL-2 and about 10 ug/ml peptide pools. The TCR was taken from a human donor who had recovered from COVID-19. V and J are TRBV5-1 and TRBJ2-7; D call uncertain. Sequencing was performed on CD4+ T cells from blood, cultured in vitro. The CDR3 DNA is TGCGCCAGCAGCTTGGGGCTGGCATCGACCTACGAGCAGTACTTC. It translates to CASSLGLASTYEQYF.